The clone carrying this T cell receptor (beta chain) occurred many times. Its specificity is unknown. Trimming removed 5 bases from V and 13 bases from J; junction bases left unmatched: 15. Germline V CDR1 and CDR2: ENHRY, SYGVKD. There are 14 residues in the CDR3. The data were taken from a study of early T cells in non-severe SARS-CoV-2 infection. Study-wide results and caveats: Matching results from VDJdb favored anti-spike CD8 responses, leaving private and CD4 specificities undetected.

The TCR library protocol attached unique molecular identifiers to the individual cDNA molecules. TCRdb fed the 5' RACE reads into MiXCR, producing one record per CDR3 protein. The profile shows roughly 28,000 distinct CDR3 sequences, roughly 5.1% of them singletons. The clonotype originates from an adult who was a healthcare worker with PCR-confirmed SARS-CoV-2 infection or an uninfected control (not recorded which). Material for sequencing was whole blood. The genes are TRBV10-3 and TRBJ2-3; 7 positions match TRBD2. The CDR3 loop reads CAISSPLWAGVEYF. The CDR3 DNA follows: TGTGCCATCAGTTCCCCGTTGTGGGCGGGAGTAGAGTATTTT.